The source of this T cell receptor (beta chain) is a study of blood T cell repertoires in COVID-19. Study context: Samples came from the United States, Italy and Spain, spanning acute and convalescent COVID-19.

The length of the CDR3 is 19 residues. Trimming cost V 3 bases and J 0 bases; bases outside gene matches: 10. CDR1 SNHLY and CDR2 FYNNEI come from the germline V gene. Sequenced by immunoSEQ multiplex PCR; TCRdb stores in-frame clones only, minus some. The table records around 140,000 clones, about 86% of them present only once. Participants came from roughly 24 US areas, aged roughly 18 to 95 years. This receptor was taken from a man aged 35-49 years with acute COVID-19. This sequence joins TRBV2 and TRBJ2-3, with 12 bases identical to TRBD2. The sample comprised PBMCs or T cells enriched from blood (not recorded which). This CDR3 is CASSERGLAGGRSTDTQYF. As DNA, the CDR3 is TGTGCCAGCAGTGAGCGAGGGCTAGCGGGGGGGCGGAGCACAGATACGCAGTATTTT.